This T cell receptor beta chain stems from a study of T cell changes during pregnancy in multiple sclerosis (dated by TCRdb to between 2019 and 2020). As for the study more broadly: The study looked at changes in the T cell repertoire across pregnancy in women with multiple sclerosis.

Library creation used the immunoSEQ multiplex PCR assay. TCRdb re-hosts the immuneACCESS table, in-frame sequences only. Its copies lack some clones; in the studies checked, an unresolved V gene accounts for under half of them, and the cause for the rest is not known. The sample table contains fewer than 30,000 clones; only one count was recorded for roughly 92% of them. The ten largest clones take up 5.7% of the sample. CDR1 and CDR2 were assigned from the germline V gene as SQVTM and ANQGSEA. V is cut by 3 bases and J by 0 bases, and the space between the germline ends is 5 bases. From the cysteine through the phenylalanine, the CDR3 covers 13 amino acids. Solely the CDR3 DNA is kept, with 39 bases framed from the first base. As to this clone: Which antigen it targets is not known. Within one base of it there is no much larger clone, and no base qualities were kept.

The rearrangement joined TRBV29-1 to TRBJ2-2; the D gene lacks a confident call. This sample comprised CD8+ T cells from peripheral blood mononuclear cells, obtained before pregnancy. The receptor comes from a female donor with multiple sclerosis, enrolled in a pregnancy study. The DNA is as follows: TGCAGCGTTGACCTATCGAACACCGGGGAGCTGTTTTTT. Its coded protein is CSVDLSNTGELFF.